A single sample gave rise to the 24 T cell receptor beta chains below, sequenced in a study of T-cell memory formation after mild COVID-19. TCRdb used MiXCR to reprocess the 5' RACE reads, holding one entry per CDR3 protein. The sample has around 530,000 distinct CDR3 sequences; roughly a fifth are singletons. Material for sequencing was PBMCs or a T cell subset sorted from them (not recorded which). The source of these receptors is an adult woman who had mild COVID-19 (a few samples of this study predate the infection). Cell type and time point are not known.

This clonotype was counted only a few times. The CDR3 region is CASSYIPGQGSSAAYEQYF. The CDR3 DNA follows: TGTGCCAGCAGTTACATACCGGGACAGGGGTCCTCAGCTGCCTACGAGCAGTACTTC. This chain joins TRBV6-5 and TRBJ2-7, with 10 bases aligning to TRBD1. CDR3 size: 19 residues. In germline, CDR1 is MNHEY, CDR2 SVGAGI. V dropped 2 bases and J dropped 2; count of bases not matched to a gene: 15.

The chain is built from TRBV11-2 and TRBJ2-7; possibly TRBD1 for D (5 bases). The CDR3 extends over 14 amino acids. Trimming removed 1 base at V and 5 bases at J, with 12 bases between. Germline V gene lookup returns CDR1 SGHAT and CDR2 FQNNGV. The CDR3 region has the DNA TGTGCCAGCAGCTTAGGGGGCAGTAACCACGAGCAGTACTTC. Amino acid sequence: CASSLGGSNHEQYF.

V is TRBV5-6 and J is TRBJ1-5; D is uncertain. CDR1 is SGHDT and CDR2 is YYEEEE in the germline V gene. The length of the CDR3 is 14 residues. V lost 0 bases to trimming and J lost 3 bases, with 7 bases between them. The CDR3 spells CASSLGTDNQPQHF. For the CDR3, the DNA is TGTGCCAGCAGCTTGGGCACGGACAATCAGCCCCAGCATTTT.

The chain employs TRBV7-2 and TRBJ2-7; 8 positions agree with TRBD2. CDR3 size: 15 residues. The V and J ends lost 1 base and 6 bases, in that order; junction bases with no gene match: 8. Germline V gives CDR1 SGHTA, CDR2 FQGNSA. Here the CDR3 reads CASSLGPGLDPEQYF. The CDR3 DNA reads TGTGCCAGCAGCTTAGGTCCGGGACTAGATCCCGAGCAGTACTTC. Supplemented by reference TRBV7-2 and TRBJ2-7, the full variable domain reads GAGVSQSPSNKVTEKGKDVELRCDPISGHTALYWYRQSLGQGLEFLIYFQGNSAPDKSGLPSDRFSAERTGGSVSTLTIQRTQQEDSAVYLCASSLGPGLDPEQYFGPGTRLTVT.

This clonotype has a handful of counts. The V and J genes are TRBV12-3 or TRBV12-4 and TRBJ2-4, with 7 bases lining up with TRBD1. This CDR3 has 14 amino acids. V was pared by 3 bases and J by 5 bases, with 4 bases of the junction left unmatched. CDR3 sequence (DNA): TGTGCCAGCAGTTTGCGACAGGGTCAAAACATTCAGTACTTC. This encodes CASSLRQGQNIQYF.

J is TRBJ2-7 and V is TRBV5-1; 8 bases match TRBD2. The germline CDR1 and CDR2 sequences are SGHRS and YFSETQ. The CDR3 length is 14 residues. J was trimmed by 5 bases and V by 4 bases; bases with no gene match: 8. CDR3 nucleotides: TGCGCCAGCAGCAATAGCGGGGATCTCAACGAGCAGTACTTC. As protein: CASSNSGDLNEQYF.

The genes are TRBV5-1 and TRBJ2-7, with D perhaps TRBD1 or TRBD2 (5 bases each). V was clipped by 3 bases and J by 3 bases, with 13 bases between them. The germline V gene encodes CDR1 SGHRS and CDR2 YFSETQ. CDR3 length equals 14 residues. The CDR3 DNA follows: TGCGCCAGCAGCTGGACGGGACCAAACTACGAGCAGTACTTC. Protein sequence: CASSWTGPNYEQYF.

The chain recombines TRBV4-1 with TRBJ2-2; D unclear. V lost 0 bases, J lost 0 bases, and 11 bases lay in between. There are 17 residues in the CDR3. The germline V gene encodes CDR1 MGHRA and CDR2 YSYEKL. The CDR3 region has the DNA TGCGCCAGCAGCCAAGATGTTCGGCAGGCGAACACCGGGGAGCTGTTTTTT. Its protein product is CASSQDVRQANTGELFF.

This clonotype was detected a few times. The CDR3 sequence is CASSHAGDTGELFF. DNA of the CDR3: TGCGCCAGCAGCCACGCCGGGGACACCGGGGAGCTGTTTTTT. The genes are TRBV4-1 and TRBJ2-2; the D gene is possibly TRBD2 (5 bases). Germline CDR1 and CDR2: MGHRA and YSYEKL. The germline V and J ends were trimmed by 3 bases and 3 bases, with 8 bases remaining between them. The CDR3 is 14 residues long.

The chain carries TRBV6-2 or TRBV6-3 and TRBJ2-5; D remains ambiguous. Germline CDR1 is MNHEY and CDR2 is SVGEGT. The CDR3 covers 14 residues. The V end lost 5 bases, the J end lost 5 bases, and 15 bases lay between the germline ends. For the CDR3, the DNA is TGTGCCAGCAGTGTTATTCGCGGCGGCGAGACCCAGTACTTC. Amino acids: CASSVIRGGETQYF.

The V call is TRBV5-1, the J call TRBJ1-2; TRBD1 agrees at 7 bases. Germline CDR1 reads SGHRS; CDR2 reads YFSETQ. This CDR3 contains 13 residues. Trimming took 4 bases from V and 4 from J; bases not matched to a gene: 4. CDR3 sequence reads: CASSETGPYGYTF. Here the CDR3 DNA reads TGCGCCAGCAGCGAGACAGGGCCCTATGGCTACACCTTC.

This clonotype was seen a few times. The chain is built from TRBV5-1 and TRBJ2-1, with 10 positions matching TRBD2. The CDR3 length is 16 residues. The V gene end was trimmed by 0 bases and the J gene end by 4 bases; junction bases not matched to a gene: 4. Per the germline V gene, CDR1 is SGHRS and CDR2 is YFSETQ. CDR3 in DNA: TGCGCCAGCAGCTTGGCCCCAGCGGGGGGGTACAATGAGCAGTTCTTC. The encoded protein is CASSLAPAGGYNEQFF.

In regard to this clonotype: A much bigger clone sits one base away, suggesting this may be a read error. The rearrangement uses TRBV28 and TRBJ2-1; D gene unclear. The V gene's germline CDR1 is MDHEN and CDR2 SYDVKM. Trimming shortened V by 6 bases and J by 3 bases, and 3 bases separated the two germline ends. This CDR3 has 11 residues. In DNA, the CDR3 is TGTGCCAGCAGATTCTACAATGAGCAGTTCTTC. Its translation: CASRFYNEQFF.

The chain is built from TRBV4-1 and TRBJ2-2; D is undetermined. CDR1 is MGHRA, CDR2 YSYEKL, per germline. Trimming pared 4 bases from V and 7 bases from J, leaving 10 bases between. This CDR3 region has 13 residues. This CDR3 is CASSPEMGGELFF. The CDR3 DNA follows: TGCGCCAGCAGCCCCGAGATGGGCGGGGAGCTGTTTTTT.

A few counts support this clonotype. The V gene is TRBV6-2 or TRBV6-3, the J gene TRBJ2-2, with D hard to call. This CDR3 comprises 13 residues. Germline-derived CDR1 and CDR2 are MNHEY and SVGEGT. Trimming pared 6 bases from V and 1 base from J, leaving 6 bases between. The CDR3 loop is CASRAGNTGELFF. The CDR3 bases are TGTGCCAGCAGGGCTGGGAACACCGGGGAGCTGTTTTTT.

This clonotype has just a few counts. V usage is TRBV6-6 and J usage is TRBJ1-4, with D unclear. Germline V gives CDR1 MNHNY, CDR2 SVGAGI (reference sequence). V was cut by 2 bases and J by 0 bases, with 7 bases left in between. The CDR3 sequence is 15 residues long. CDR3 in amino acids: CASSYPPATNEKLFF. As DNA, the CDR3 is TGTGCCAGCAGTTACCCGCCAGCAACTAATGAAAAACTGTTTTTT.

A single count supports this clonotype. The chain combines TRBV12-3 or TRBV12-4 with TRBJ2-7; TRBD2 matches at 8 bases. V was clipped by 8 bases and J by 6 bases; unmatched bases: 9. The CDR3 runs to 13 residues. The CDR3 protein is CASRGGLASEQYF. Written as DNA, the CDR3 is TGTGCCAGCCGGGGGGGCCTCGCGAGCGAGCAGTACTTC.

This chain joins TRBV20-1 and TRBJ1-5; 7 bases line up with TRBD1. The trim removed 0 bases at V and 1 base at J, leaving 6 bases unmatched. The CDR3 has 16 amino acids. Per the germline V gene, CDR1 is DFQATT and CDR2 is SNEGSKA (reference sequence). The CDR3: CSARDGMGQSNQPQHF. DNA for the CDR3: TGCAGTGCTAGAGACGGGATGGGACAGAGCAATCAGCCCCAGCATTTT.

This clonotype has a handful of counts. The J gene is TRBJ2-5, the V gene TRBV5-1, with D possibly TRBD2 on 5 matching bases. This CDR3 has 15 amino acids. Trimming left V 2 bases short and J 2 bases short, with 13 bases between. Germline-derived CDR1 and CDR2 are SGHRS and YFSETQ. CDR3 DNA sequence: TGCGCCAGCAGCTTCCCGGGAACGGGACAAGAGACCCAGTACTTC. This sequence encodes CASSFPGTGQETQYF. Drawing the rest from reference TRBV5-1 and TRBJ2-5, the complete variable domain is KAGVTQTPRYLIKTRGQQVTLSCSPISGHRSVSWYQQTPGQGLQFLFEYFSETQRNKGNFPGRFSGRQFSNSRSEMNVSTLELGDSALYLCASSFPGTGQETQYFGPGTRLLVL.

This sequence joins TRBV27 and TRBJ1-5, with D possibly TRBD1 on 6 matching bases. Trimming stripped 0 bases from V and 6 bases from J, with 9 bases between. This CDR3 is built from 14 residues. The germline V gene encodes CDR1 MNHEY and CDR2 SMNVEV (reference sequence). The CDR3 nucleotides read TGTGCCAGCAGTTTATCGGGGGCAAGTCAGCCCCAGCATTTT. The encoded protein is CASSLSGASQPQHF.

V gene TRBV4-2 combines with J gene TRBJ1-4; no clear D gene. The V gene's germline CDR1 is LGHNA and CDR2 YNFKEQ. Trimming stripped 1 base from V and 8 bases from J, with 11 bases between. The length of the CDR3 is 14 residues. Here the CDR3 reads CASSQGEGKEKLFF. The CDR3 DNA sequence: TGTGCCAGCAGCCAAGGGGAGGGCAAGGAAAAACTGTTTTTT.

A few counts support this clonotype. V and J are TRBV5-1 and TRBJ2-7; 9 bases map to TRBD1. CDR1 and CDR2 (germline): SGHRS, YFSETQ. The CDR3 is made up of 14 amino acids. J gave up 3 bases and V 3 bases, and 4 bases lay outside the gene matches. The CDR3 region has the DNA TGCGCCAGCAGCTGGGGGACAGGGAGCTACGAGCAGTACTTC. This encodes CASSWGTGSYEQYF. Full variable domain (outside the CDR3, taken from reference TRBV5-1 and TRBJ2-7): KAGVTQTPRYLIKTRGQQVTLSCSPISGHRSVSWYQQTPGQGLQFLFEYFSETQRNKGNFPGRFSGRQFSNSRSEMNVSTLELGDSALYLCASSWGTGSYEQYFGPGTRLTVT.

This chain joins TRBV7-3 and TRBJ2-7; D ambiguous. V lost 4 bases and J lost 2, with 12 bases in between. The CDR3 consists of 14 residues. Germline V gene data show CDR1 as SGHTA and CDR2 as FQGTGA. This CDR3 reads CASSSQTGPYEQYF. The DNA of the CDR3 is TGTGCCAGCAGCTCACAGACCGGACCCTACGAGCAGTACTTC.

The chain links TRBV3-1 to TRBJ2-5, with 8 nucleotides matching TRBD2. CDR3 length: 14 residues. The germline V gene encodes CDR1 LGHDT and CDR2 YNNKEL (reference sequence). V dropped 1 base and J dropped 5; count of bases not matched to a gene: 3. The CDR3 DNA reads as TGTGCCAGCAGCCAAGTTGCGGGGGGCGAGACCCAGTACTTC. It translates to CASSQVAGGETQYF.